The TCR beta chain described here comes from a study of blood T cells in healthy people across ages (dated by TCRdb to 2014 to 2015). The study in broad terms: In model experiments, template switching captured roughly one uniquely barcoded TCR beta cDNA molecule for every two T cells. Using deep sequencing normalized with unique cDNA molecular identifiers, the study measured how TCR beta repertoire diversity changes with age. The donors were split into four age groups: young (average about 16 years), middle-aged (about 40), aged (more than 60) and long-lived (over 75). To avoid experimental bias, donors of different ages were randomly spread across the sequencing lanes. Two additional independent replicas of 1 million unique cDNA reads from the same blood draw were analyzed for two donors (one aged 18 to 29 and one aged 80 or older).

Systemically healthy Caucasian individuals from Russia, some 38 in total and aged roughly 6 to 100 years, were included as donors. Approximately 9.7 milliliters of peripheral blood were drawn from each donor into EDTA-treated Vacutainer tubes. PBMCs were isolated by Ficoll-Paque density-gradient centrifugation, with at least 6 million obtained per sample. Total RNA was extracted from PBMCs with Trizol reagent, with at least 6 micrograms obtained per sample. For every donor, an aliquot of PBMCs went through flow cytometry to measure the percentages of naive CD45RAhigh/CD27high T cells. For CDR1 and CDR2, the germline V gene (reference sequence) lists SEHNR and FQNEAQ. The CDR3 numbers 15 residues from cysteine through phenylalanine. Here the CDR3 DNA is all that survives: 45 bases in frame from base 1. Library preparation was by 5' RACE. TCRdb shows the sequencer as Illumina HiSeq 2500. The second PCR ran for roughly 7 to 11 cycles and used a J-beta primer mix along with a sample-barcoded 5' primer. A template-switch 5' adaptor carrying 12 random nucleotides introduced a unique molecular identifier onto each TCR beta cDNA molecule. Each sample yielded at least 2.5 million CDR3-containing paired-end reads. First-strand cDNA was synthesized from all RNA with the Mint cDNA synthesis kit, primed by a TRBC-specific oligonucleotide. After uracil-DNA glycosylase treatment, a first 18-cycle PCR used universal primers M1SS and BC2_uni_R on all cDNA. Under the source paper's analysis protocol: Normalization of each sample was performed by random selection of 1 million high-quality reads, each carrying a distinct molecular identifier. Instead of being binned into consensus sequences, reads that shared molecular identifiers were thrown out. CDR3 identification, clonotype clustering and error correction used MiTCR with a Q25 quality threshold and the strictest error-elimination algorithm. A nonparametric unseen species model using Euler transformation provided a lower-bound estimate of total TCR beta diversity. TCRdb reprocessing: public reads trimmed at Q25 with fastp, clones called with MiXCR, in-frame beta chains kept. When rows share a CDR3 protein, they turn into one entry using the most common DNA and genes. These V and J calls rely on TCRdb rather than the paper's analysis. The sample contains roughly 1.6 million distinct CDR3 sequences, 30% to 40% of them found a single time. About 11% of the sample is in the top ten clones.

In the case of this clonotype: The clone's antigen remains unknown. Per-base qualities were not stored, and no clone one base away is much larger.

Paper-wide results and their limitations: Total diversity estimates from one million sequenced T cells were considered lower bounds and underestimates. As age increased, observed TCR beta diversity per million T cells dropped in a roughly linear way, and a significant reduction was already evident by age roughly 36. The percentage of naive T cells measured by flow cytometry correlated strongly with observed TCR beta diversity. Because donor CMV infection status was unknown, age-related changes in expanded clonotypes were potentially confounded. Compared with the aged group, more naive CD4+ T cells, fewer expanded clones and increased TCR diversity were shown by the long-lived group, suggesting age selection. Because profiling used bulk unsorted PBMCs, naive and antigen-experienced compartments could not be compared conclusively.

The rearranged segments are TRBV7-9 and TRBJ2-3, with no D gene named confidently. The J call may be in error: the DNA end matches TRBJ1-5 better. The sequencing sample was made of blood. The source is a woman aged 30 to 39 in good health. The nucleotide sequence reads TGTGCCAGCAGCTTCTCTAGCGGTAGCACAGATACGCAGCATTTT. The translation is CASSFSSGSTDTQHF.